This T cell receptor beta chain was captured in a study of human T cells and chemical hapten exposure. Unfractionated whole blood was the source of the extracted total RNA. The library gave individual cDNA molecules unique molecular identifiers. TCRdb used MiXCR to reprocess the 5' RACE reads, holding one entry per CDR3 protein. The sample holds more than 60,000 distinct CDR3 sequences, less than 20% seen once. The clonotype was recovered from a female donor in good health.

The CDR3 DNA sequence: TGCAGTGCTAGAGAGAGGAGAAGAGGCACAGATACGCAGTATTTT. Its translation: CSARERRRGTDTQYF. This chain links TRBV20-1 with TRBJ2-3; D not resolved. From germline, CDR1 is DFQATT and CDR2 SNEGSKA (reference sequence). The V gene lost 0 bases and the J gene lost 1 base, with 11 bases spanning the gap. The CDR3 contains 15 residues.